This TCR beta chain was captured by sequencing in a study of shared clonotypes between healthy human individuals. Study at large: There were three CD4 naive, three CD4 memory, two CD8 naive and one CD8 memory plates per donor.

In the CD4+ fraction, cells were divided into CD45RA+ naive and CD45RA-negative memory subsets. This was a deep-level run. Per the study methods: ImmunoSEQ sequences covered only the junction and lacked quality scores; filtering therefore differed. Some clones are missing from TCRdb's copy, which holds only in-frame ones; the method was immunoSEQ multiplex PCR. From that table come the V and J calls and clone size; the DNA was used to work out D and trimming. The sample contains under 1,100,000 clones, roughly 74% of which appear only once. The CDR3 has 15 amino acids. The ends lost 6 bases at V and 2 bases at J; junction bases unmatched: 6. In germline, CDR1 is SQVTM, CDR2 ANQGSEA.

Specimen: memory CD4+ T cells from PBMCs. Specified subset: CD45RA-negative fraction. This clonotype originated in a man younger than 30 in good health. Some clones in this sample may be carry-over from other donors' samples. The chain recombines TRBV29-1 with TRBJ2-1; 11 bases agree with TRBD2. The CDR3 coding sequence is TGCAGCGTCGGCGGGACTAGCGGACCCTACAATGAGCAGTTCTTC. It is translated as CSVGGTSGPYNEQFF.